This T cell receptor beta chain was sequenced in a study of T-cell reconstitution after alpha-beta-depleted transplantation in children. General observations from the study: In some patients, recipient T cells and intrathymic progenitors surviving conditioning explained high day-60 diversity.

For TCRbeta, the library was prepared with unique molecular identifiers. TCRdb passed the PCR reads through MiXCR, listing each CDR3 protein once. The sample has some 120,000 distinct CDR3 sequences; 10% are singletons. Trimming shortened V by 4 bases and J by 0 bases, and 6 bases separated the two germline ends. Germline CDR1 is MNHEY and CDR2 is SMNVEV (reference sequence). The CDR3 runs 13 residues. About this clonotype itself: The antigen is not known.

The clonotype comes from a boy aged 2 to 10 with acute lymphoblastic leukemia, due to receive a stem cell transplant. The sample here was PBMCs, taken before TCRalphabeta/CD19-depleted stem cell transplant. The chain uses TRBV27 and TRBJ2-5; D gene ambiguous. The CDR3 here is CASSSPNQETQYF. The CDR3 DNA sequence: TGTGCCAGCAGTTCCCCGAACCAAGAGACCCAGTACTTC.